Listed below are T cell receptor beta chains from one sample, sequenced in a study of cytomegalovirus exposure and HLA in healthy donors. Clones were sequenced by immunoSEQ multiplex PCR, and TCRdb holds only the in-frame ones, with some missing. The sample has about 120,000 clones; 81% are singletons. The sample taken for sequencing was PBMCs. These receptors were obtained from a man in his late teens or twenties in good health and CMV-seronegative. The CDR3 runs from the conserved cysteine through the conserved F or W. The order of the fields is V gene, J gene, clone size, D gene, CDR3 protein, CDR3 DNA. The D gene is left open where the match is weak. Clone size, where shown, is once, few, many, or a class for clones that have expanded.

v_call: TRBV7-2
j_call: TRBJ1-5
clone_size: .
d_call: TRBD1
cdr3_aa: CASSPGQGSNQPQHF
cdr3_nt: TGTGCCAGCAGCCCCGGACAGGGGAGCAATCAGCCCCAGCATTTT

v_call: TRBV2
j_call: TRBJ1-4
clone_size: .
d_call: .
cdr3_aa: CASIPGLRTTNEKLFF
cdr3_nt: TGTGCCAGCATTCCAGGGCTTCGAACAACTAATGAAAAACTGTTTTTT

v_call: TRBV11-2
j_call: TRBJ2-2
clone_size: .
d_call: TRBD1
cdr3_aa: CASSPRTGANTGELFF
cdr3_nt: TGTGCCAGCAGCCCCCGGACAGGGGCGAACACCGGGGAGCTGTTTTTT

v_call: TRBV7-9
j_call: TRBJ2-6
clone_size: .
d_call: .
cdr3_aa: CASSLVNSGANVLTF
cdr3_nt: TGTGCCAGCAGCTTAGTAAACTCTGGGGCCAACGTCCTGACTTTC

v_call: TRBV10-3
j_call: TRBJ2-7
clone_size: .
d_call: TRBD2
cdr3_aa: CAIRGSGGMDEQYF
cdr3_nt: TGTGCCATCAGGGGAAGCGGGGGGATGGACGAGCAGTACTTC

v_call: TRBV6-1
j_call: TRBJ1-1
clone_size: .
d_call: .
cdr3_aa: CASTGFDNLNTEAFF
cdr3_nt: TGTGCCAGCACTGGATTCGACAATTTGAACACTGAAGCTTTCTTT

v_call: TRBV6-5
j_call: TRBJ1-4
clone_size: once
d_call: .
cdr3_aa: CASSYGGEEKLFF
cdr3_nt: TGTGCCAGCAGTTACGGAGGGGAGGAAAAACTGTTTTTT

v_call: TRBV6-1
j_call: TRBJ1-4
clone_size: .
d_call: TRBD1
cdr3_aa: CASSAGGAGEKLFF
cdr3_nt: TGTGCCAGCAGTGCAGGGGGCGCGGGTGAAAAACTGTTTTTT

v_call: TRBV29-1
j_call: TRBJ1-1
clone_size: .
d_call: .
cdr3_aa: CSVVQADTEAFF
cdr3_nt: TGCAGCGTTGTGCAGGCTGACACTGAAGCTTTCTTT

v_call: TRBV19
j_call: TRBJ1-1
clone_size: .
d_call: TRBD1
cdr3_aa: CASSIKTGVMNTEAFF
cdr3_nt: TGTGCCAGTAGTATAAAAACAGGGGTCATGAACACTGAAGCTTTCTTT

v_call: TRBV5-1
j_call: TRBJ2-1
clone_size: .
d_call: TRBD2
cdr3_aa: CASSSRSGGSYNEQFF
cdr3_nt: TGCGCCAGCAGCTCCCGAAGCGGGGGGTCCTACAATGAGCAGTTCTTC

v_call: TRBV6-4
j_call: TRBJ1-2
clone_size: .
d_call: TRBD1
cdr3_aa: CASSPGTGGAGGYTF
cdr3_nt: TGTGCCAGCAGCCCCGGGACAGGGGGCGCGGGTGGCTACACCTTC

v_call: TRBV5-1
j_call: TRBJ2-3
clone_size: .
d_call: TRBD2
cdr3_aa: CASSLASGGGFHTQYF
cdr3_nt: TGCGCCAGCAGCTTGGCCTCGGGGGGGGGCTTTCATACGCAGTATTTT

v_call: TRBV6-6
j_call: TRBJ2-5
clone_size: .
d_call: .
cdr3_aa: CASRVPDGETQYF
cdr3_nt: TGTGCCAGCAGGGTACCCGACGGGGAGACCCAGTACTTC

v_call: TRBV9
j_call: TRBJ2-7
clone_size: .
d_call: .
cdr3_aa: CASSPRISGGYEQYF
cdr3_nt: TGTGCCAGCAGCCCACGAATATCCGGAGGCTACGAGCAGTACTTC

v_call: TRBV7-2
j_call: TRBJ2-7
clone_size: .
d_call: TRBD1
cdr3_aa: CASSLRTGYSYEQYF
cdr3_nt: TGTGCCAGCAGCTTAAGGACAGGGTACTCCTACGAGCAGTACTTC

v_call: TRBV6-6
j_call: TRBJ2-2
clone_size: .
d_call: .
cdr3_aa: CASSYEGTATGELFF
cdr3_nt: TGTGCCAGCAGTTACGAGGGGACTGCCACCGGGGAGCTGTTTTTT

v_call: TRBV5-1
j_call: TRBJ1-4
clone_size: .
d_call: .
cdr3_aa: CASSSGQPTNEKLFF
cdr3_nt: TGCGCCAGCAGCTCCGGACAGCCAACTAATGAAAAACTGTTTTTT

v_call: TRBV6-1
j_call: TRBJ2-7
clone_size: .
d_call: .
cdr3_aa: CASSGQAPSRRYEQYF
cdr3_nt: TGTGCCAGCAGTGGACAGGCTCCTTCAAGAAGATACGAGCAGTACTTC

v_call: TRBV9
j_call: TRBJ2-7
clone_size: .
d_call: .
cdr3_aa: CASSVGTPSEQYF
cdr3_nt: TGTGCCAGCAGCGTCGGGACACCCAGCGAGCAGTACTTC

v_call: TRBV7-8
j_call: TRBJ2-1
clone_size: few
d_call: .
cdr3_aa: CASSFEFSTAYNEQFF
cdr3_nt: TGTGCCAGCAGCTTTGAGTTTTCAACGGCCTACAATGAGCAGTTCTTC

v_call: TRBV12-5
j_call: TRBJ2-7
clone_size: .
d_call: TRBD1
cdr3_aa: CASGEQGAGYEQYF
cdr3_nt: TGTGCTAGTGGTGAACAGGGGGCTGGCTACGAGCAGTACTTC

v_call: TRBV29-1
j_call: TRBJ1-6
clone_size: .
d_call: TRBD1
cdr3_aa: CSVRQGLGSPLHF
cdr3_nt: TGCAGCGTTAGACAGGGGCTGGGGTCACCCCTCCACTTT

v_call: TRBV7-2
j_call: TRBJ1-2
clone_size: few
d_call: TRBD1
cdr3_aa: CASSQTLTGGYTF
cdr3_nt: TGTGCCAGCAGCCAGACCCTGACAGGGGGCTACACCTTC

v_call: TRBV5-6
j_call: TRBJ1-3
clone_size: .
d_call: .
cdr3_aa: CASSLLPQGGNTIYF
cdr3_nt: TGTGCCAGCAGCTTACTCCCGCAGGGTGGAAACACCATATATTTT

v_call: TRBV11-2
j_call: TRBJ2-7
clone_size: .
d_call: TRBD2
cdr3_aa: CASSLGASGVLSYEQYF
cdr3_nt: TGTGCCAGCAGCTTAGGTGCTAGCGGGGTTCTCTCCTACGAGCAGTACTTC

v_call: TRBV19
j_call: TRBJ2-2
clone_size: few
d_call: TRBD2
cdr3_aa: CASRTPSGGAGELFF
cdr3_nt: TGTGCCAGTAGGACCCCTAGCGGGGGGGCCGGGGAGCTGTTTTTT

v_call: TRBV9
j_call: TRBJ1-1
clone_size: .
d_call: TRBD1
cdr3_aa: CASSPGTANTEAFF
cdr3_nt: TGTGCCAGCAGCCCGGGGACAGCCAACACTGAAGCTTTCTTT

v_call: TRBV5-1
j_call: TRBJ2-4
clone_size: .
d_call: TRBD2
cdr3_aa: CASSIGTSGGVVAKNIQYF
cdr3_nt: TGCGCCAGCAGCATCGGGACTAGCGGGGGGGTCGTAGCCAAAAACATTCAGTACTTC

v_call: TRBV5-1
j_call: TRBJ2-3
clone_size: .
d_call: .
cdr3_aa: CASSLGSFTDTQYF
cdr3_nt: TGCGCCAGCAGCTTGGGCAGTTTCACAGATACGCAGTATTTT

v_call: TRBV7-9
j_call: TRBJ2-7
clone_size: .
d_call: .
cdr3_aa: CASSPQGHYEQYF
cdr3_nt: TGTGCCAGCAGCCCACAGGGTCACTACGAGCAGTACTTC

v_call: TRBV6-5
j_call: TRBJ1-5
clone_size: few
d_call: TRBD1
cdr3_aa: CASSPRQGDNQPQHF
cdr3_nt: TGTGCCAGCAGCCCCCGACAGGGCGACAATCAGCCCCAGCATTTT

v_call: TRBV7-9
j_call: TRBJ1-2
clone_size: .
d_call: .
cdr3_aa: CSSSFLVSGKYGYTF
cdr3_nt: TGTTCCAGCAGCTTCTTAGTTTCCGGGAAATATGGCTACACCTTC

v_call: TRBV9
j_call: TRBJ2-5
clone_size: once
d_call: TRBD2
cdr3_aa: CASSATSGDETQYF
cdr3_nt: TGTGCCAGCAGCGCGACTAGCGGGGACGAGACCCAGTACTTC

v_call: TRBV12-5
j_call: TRBJ1-5
clone_size: .
d_call: TRBD1
cdr3_aa: CASGSQGAIRPQHF
cdr3_nt: TGTGCTAGTGGCTCACAGGGGGCGATACGGCCCCAGCATTTT

v_call: TRBV5-4
j_call: TRBJ1-2
clone_size: few
d_call: TRBD1
cdr3_aa: CASSPGQGRGANYGYTF
cdr3_nt: TGTGCCAGCAGCCCTGGACAGGGAAGGGGTGCTAACTATGGCTACACCTTC

v_call: TRBV7-2
j_call: TRBJ1-2
clone_size: .
d_call: .
cdr3_aa: CASSLFEGSDGYTF
cdr3_nt: TGTGCCAGCAGCTTATTTGAGGGAAGCGATGGCTACACCTTC

v_call: TRBV11-2
j_call: TRBJ2-1
clone_size: .
d_call: TRBD2
cdr3_aa: CASSYLAGGHNEQFF
cdr3_nt: TGTGCCAGCTCCTATTTAGCGGGGGGGCACAATGAGCAGTTCTTC

v_call: TRBV9
j_call: TRBJ2-4
clone_size: .
d_call: TRBD2
cdr3_aa: CASSAGGVSGGASKNIQYF
cdr3_nt: TGTGCCAGCAGCGCGGGAGGGGTAAGCGGGGGGGCGTCCAAAAACATTCAGTACTTC

v_call: TRBV10-3
j_call: TRBJ2-7
clone_size: .
d_call: .
cdr3_aa: CAISEGQGRVGYEQYF
cdr3_nt: TGTGCCATCAGTGAGGGTCAGGGGAGGGTGGGCTACGAGCAGTACTTC

v_call: TRBV10-3
j_call: TRBJ2-7
clone_size: .
d_call: .
cdr3_aa: CAISEPGMGCEQYF
cdr3_nt: TGTGCCATCAGTGAGCCCGGGATGGGCTGCGAGCAGTACTTC

v_call: TRBV11-3
j_call: TRBJ1-3
clone_size: .
d_call: TRBD1
cdr3_aa: CASSFPTGTGEAGNTIYF
cdr3_nt: TGTGCCAGCAGCTTCCCCACCGGGACAGGGGAGGCTGGAAACACCATATATTTT

v_call: TRBV25-1
j_call: TRBJ2-5
clone_size: .
d_call: TRBD1
cdr3_aa: CASRSTGAGETQYF
cdr3_nt: TGTGCCAGCAGGTCGACAGGGGCGGGGGAGACCCAGTACTTC

v_call: TRBV2
j_call: TRBJ2-2
clone_size: .
d_call: .
cdr3_aa: CASSVSNTGELFF
cdr3_nt: TGTGCCAGCAGTGTTAGTAACACCGGGGAGCTGTTTTTT

v_call: TRBV5-6
j_call: TRBJ2-2
clone_size: .
d_call: TRBD1
cdr3_aa: CASSPRTGRGGELFF
cdr3_nt: TGTGCCAGCAGCCCCCGGACAGGGCGGGGCGGGGAGCTGTTTTTT

v_call: TRBV15
j_call: TRBJ1-6
clone_size: few
d_call: .
cdr3_aa: CATSRDTTNSPLHF
cdr3_nt: TGTGCCACCAGCAGAGATACAACGAATTCACCCCTCCACTTT

v_call: TRBV9
j_call: TRBJ1-2
clone_size: .
d_call: .
cdr3_aa: CASSVGTDNYGYTF
cdr3_nt: TGTGCCAGCAGCGTAGGTACAGACAACTATGGCTACACCTTC

v_call: TRBV10-3
j_call: TRBJ1-1
clone_size: .
d_call: .
cdr3_aa: CATSSNTEAFF
cdr3_nt: TGTGCCACCTCGTCTAACACTGAAGCTTTCTTT

v_call: TRBV9
j_call: TRBJ2-1
clone_size: .
d_call: TRBD2
cdr3_aa: CASSLGASGDKEQFF
cdr3_nt: TGTGCCAGCAGCCTAGGGGCCAGCGGGGATAAGGAGCAGTTCTTC

v_call: TRBV7-9
j_call: TRBJ1-2
clone_size: .
d_call: TRBD1
cdr3_aa: CASSLEGAGGYTF
cdr3_nt: TGTGCCAGCAGCTTAGAGGGGGCCGGGGGCTACACCTTC

v_call: TRBV6-5
j_call: TRBJ1-2
clone_size: .
d_call: TRBD1
cdr3_aa: CASRQGALGYTF
cdr3_nt: TGTGCCAGCCGACAGGGGGCTCTCGGCTACACCTTC

v_call: TRBV9
j_call: TRBJ2-3
clone_size: .
d_call: .
cdr3_aa: CASSVGPSTDTQYF
cdr3_nt: TGTGCCAGCAGCGTAGGGCCTAGCACAGATACGCAGTATTTT

v_call: TRBV6-1
j_call: TRBJ1-1
clone_size: .
d_call: TRBD1
cdr3_aa: CASSHGQGGTEAFF
cdr3_nt: TGTGCCAGCAGCCACGGACAGGGAGGGACTGAAGCTTTCTTT

v_call: TRBV6-1
j_call: TRBJ2-7
clone_size: once
d_call: TRBD2
cdr3_aa: CASSKGLAGGTYEQYF
cdr3_nt: TGTGCCAGCAGTAAAGGACTAGCGGGGGGTACCTACGAGCAGTACTTC

v_call: TRBV19
j_call: TRBJ1-1
clone_size: once
d_call: .
cdr3_aa: CASRGAGNTEAFF
cdr3_nt: TGTGCCAGTAGAGGTGCAGGGAACACTGAAGCTTTCTTT